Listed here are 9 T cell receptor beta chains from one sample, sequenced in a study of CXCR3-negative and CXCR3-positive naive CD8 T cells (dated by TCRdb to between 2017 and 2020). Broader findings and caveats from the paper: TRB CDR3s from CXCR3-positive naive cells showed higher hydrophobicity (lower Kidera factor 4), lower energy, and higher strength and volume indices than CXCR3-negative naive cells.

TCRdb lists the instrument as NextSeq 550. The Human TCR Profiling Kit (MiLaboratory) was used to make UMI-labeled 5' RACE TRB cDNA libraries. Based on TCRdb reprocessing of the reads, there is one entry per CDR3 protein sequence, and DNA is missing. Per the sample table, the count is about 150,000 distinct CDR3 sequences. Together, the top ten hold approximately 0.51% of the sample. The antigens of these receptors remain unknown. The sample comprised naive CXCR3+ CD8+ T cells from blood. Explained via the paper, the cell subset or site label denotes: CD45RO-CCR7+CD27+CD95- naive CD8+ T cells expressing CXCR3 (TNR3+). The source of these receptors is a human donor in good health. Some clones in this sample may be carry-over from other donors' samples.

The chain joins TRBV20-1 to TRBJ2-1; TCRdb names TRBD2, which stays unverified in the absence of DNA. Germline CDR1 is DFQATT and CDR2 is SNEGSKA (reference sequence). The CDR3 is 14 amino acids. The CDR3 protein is CSARGVSGSSTAFF.

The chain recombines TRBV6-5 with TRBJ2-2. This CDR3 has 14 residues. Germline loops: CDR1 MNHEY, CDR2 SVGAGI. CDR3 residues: CASSYSMDTGELFF.

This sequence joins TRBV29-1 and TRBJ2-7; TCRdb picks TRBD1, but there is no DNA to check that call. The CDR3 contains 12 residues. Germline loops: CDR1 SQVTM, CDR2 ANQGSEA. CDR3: CSVLDTGGEQYF.

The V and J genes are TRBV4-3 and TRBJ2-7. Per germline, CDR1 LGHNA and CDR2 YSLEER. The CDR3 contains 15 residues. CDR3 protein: CASSQDSAQTYEQYF.

The CDR3 sequence: CASSGDRGRLSGELFF. The chain has TRBV7-8 and TRBJ2-2; without DNA, the TCRdb call of TRBD1 cannot be checked. CDR1 is SGHVS, CDR2 FQNEAQ, per germline. This CDR3 is built from 16 residues.

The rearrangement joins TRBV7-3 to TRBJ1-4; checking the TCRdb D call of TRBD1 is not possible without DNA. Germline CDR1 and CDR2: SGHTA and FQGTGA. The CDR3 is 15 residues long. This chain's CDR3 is CASSLLRRGKEKLFF.

The CDR3 region is CASSLAGPGTGELFF. The chain joins TRBV12-3 or TRBV12-4 to TRBJ2-2; as DNA is missing, the TRBD1 call by TCRdb cannot be tested. The CDR3 sequence is 15 residues long.

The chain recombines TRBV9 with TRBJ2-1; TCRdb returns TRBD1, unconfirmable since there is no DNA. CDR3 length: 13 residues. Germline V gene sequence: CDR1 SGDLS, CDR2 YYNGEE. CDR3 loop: CASSPDRPNEQFF.

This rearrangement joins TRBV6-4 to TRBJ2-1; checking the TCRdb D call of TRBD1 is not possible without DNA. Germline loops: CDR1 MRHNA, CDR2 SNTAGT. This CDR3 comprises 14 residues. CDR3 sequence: CASSRTGEGNEQFF.